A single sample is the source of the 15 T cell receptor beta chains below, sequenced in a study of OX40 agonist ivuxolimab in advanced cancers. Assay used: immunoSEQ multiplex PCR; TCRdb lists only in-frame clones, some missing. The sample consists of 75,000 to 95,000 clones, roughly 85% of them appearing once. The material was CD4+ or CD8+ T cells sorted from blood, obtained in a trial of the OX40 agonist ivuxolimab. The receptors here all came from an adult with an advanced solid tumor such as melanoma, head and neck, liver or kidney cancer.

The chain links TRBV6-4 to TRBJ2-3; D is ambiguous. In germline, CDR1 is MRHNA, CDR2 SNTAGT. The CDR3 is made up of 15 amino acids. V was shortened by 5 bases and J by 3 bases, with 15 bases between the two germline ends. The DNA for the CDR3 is TGTGCCAGCAGTTTGACCCAAGCGAGGACAGATACGCAGTATTTT. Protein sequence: CASSLTQARTDTQYF.

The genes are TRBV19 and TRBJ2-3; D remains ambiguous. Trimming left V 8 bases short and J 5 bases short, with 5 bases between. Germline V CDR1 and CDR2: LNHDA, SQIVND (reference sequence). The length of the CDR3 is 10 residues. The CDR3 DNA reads TGTGCCAGTGGTAGAGATACGCAGTATTTT. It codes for CASGRDTQYF.

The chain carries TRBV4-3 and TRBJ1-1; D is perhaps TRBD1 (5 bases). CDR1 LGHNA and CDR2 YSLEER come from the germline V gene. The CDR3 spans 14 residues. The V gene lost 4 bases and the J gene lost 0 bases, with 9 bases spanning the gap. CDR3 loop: CASSPGQMNTEAFF. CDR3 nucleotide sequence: TGCGCCAGCAGCCCGGGGCAGATGAACACTGAAGCTTTCTTT.

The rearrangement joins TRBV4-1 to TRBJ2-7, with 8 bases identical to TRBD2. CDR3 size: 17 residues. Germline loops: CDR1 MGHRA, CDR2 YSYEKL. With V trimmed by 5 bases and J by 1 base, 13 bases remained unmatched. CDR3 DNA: TGCGCCAGCAGCGATTACAATGGGCTAGCGGGTTCCTACGAGCAGTACTTC. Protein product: CASSDYNGLAGSYEQYF.

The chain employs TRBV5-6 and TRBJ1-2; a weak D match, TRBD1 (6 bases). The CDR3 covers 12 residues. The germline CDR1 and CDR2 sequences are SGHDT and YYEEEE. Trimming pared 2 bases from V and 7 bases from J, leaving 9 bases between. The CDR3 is CASSLGGPGYTF. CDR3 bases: TGTGCCAGCAGCTTAGGGGGGCCTGGCTACACCTTC. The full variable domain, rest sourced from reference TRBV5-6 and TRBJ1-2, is DAGVTQSPTHLIKTRGQQVTLRCSPKSGHDTVSWYQQALGQGPQFIFQYYEEEERQRGNFPDRFSGHQFPNYSSELNVNALLLGDSALYLCASSLGGPGYTFGSGTRLTVV.

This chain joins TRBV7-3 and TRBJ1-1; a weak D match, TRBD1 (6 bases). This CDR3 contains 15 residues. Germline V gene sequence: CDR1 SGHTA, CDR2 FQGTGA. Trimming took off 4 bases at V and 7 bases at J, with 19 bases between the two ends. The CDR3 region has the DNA TGTGCCAGCAGCTCCGCCCTTCCAGGGGTTGGTGAAGCTTTCTTT. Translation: CASSSALPGVGEAFF.

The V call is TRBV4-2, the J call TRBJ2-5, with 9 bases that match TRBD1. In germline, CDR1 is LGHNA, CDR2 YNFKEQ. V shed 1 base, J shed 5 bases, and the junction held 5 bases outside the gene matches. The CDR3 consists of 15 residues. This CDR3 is CASSQAGQGMETQYF. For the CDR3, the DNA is TGTGCCAGCAGCCAAGCGGGACAGGGAATGGAGACCCAGTACTTC.

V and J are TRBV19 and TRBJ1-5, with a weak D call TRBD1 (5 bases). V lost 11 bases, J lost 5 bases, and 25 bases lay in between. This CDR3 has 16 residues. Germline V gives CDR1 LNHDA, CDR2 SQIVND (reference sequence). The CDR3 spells CAGKERGGRWDQPQHF. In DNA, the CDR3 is TGTGCCGGCAAGGAGAGGGGCGGTCGCTGGGATCAGCCCCAGCATTTT.

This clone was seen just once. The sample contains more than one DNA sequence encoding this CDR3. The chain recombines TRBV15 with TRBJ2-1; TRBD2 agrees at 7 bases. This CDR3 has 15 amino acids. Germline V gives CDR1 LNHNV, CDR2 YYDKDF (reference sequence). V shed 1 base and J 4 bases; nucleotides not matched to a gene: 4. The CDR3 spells CATSRGLGGYNEQFF. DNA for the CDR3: TGTGCCACCAGCAGAGGGCTCGGGGGGTACAATGAGCAGTTCTTC.

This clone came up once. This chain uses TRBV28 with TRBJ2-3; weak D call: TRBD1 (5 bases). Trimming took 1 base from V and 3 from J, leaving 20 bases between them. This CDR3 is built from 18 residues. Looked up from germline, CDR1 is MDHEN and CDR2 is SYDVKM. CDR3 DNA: TGTGCCAGCAGTTTATCGGACCTTTTGGGGCGCATGACAGATACGCAGTATTTT. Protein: CASSLSDLLGRMTDTQYF.

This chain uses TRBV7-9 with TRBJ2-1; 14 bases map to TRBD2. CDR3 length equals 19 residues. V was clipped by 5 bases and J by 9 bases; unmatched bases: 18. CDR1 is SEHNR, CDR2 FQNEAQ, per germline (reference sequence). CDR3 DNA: TGTGCCAGCAGCCCGCTAAAGGGACTAGCGGGAGTAAAGGATAGTGAGCAGTTCTTC. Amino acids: CASSPLKGLAGVKDSEQFF.

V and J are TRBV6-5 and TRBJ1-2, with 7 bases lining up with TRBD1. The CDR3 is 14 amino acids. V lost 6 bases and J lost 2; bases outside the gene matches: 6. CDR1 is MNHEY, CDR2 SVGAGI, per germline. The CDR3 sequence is CASSVTGVNYGYTF. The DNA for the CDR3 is TGTGCCAGCAGCGTAACAGGGGTCAACTATGGCTACACCTTC.

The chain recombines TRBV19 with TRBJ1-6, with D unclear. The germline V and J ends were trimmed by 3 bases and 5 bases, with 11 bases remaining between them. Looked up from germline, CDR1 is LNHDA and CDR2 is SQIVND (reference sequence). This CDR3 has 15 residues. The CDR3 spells CASSIRGQNNSPLHF. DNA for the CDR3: TGTGCCAGTAGTATTCGCGGCCAAAATAATTCACCCCTCCACTTT. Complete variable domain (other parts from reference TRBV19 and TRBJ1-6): DGGITQSPKYLFRKEGQNVTLSCEQNLNHDAMYWYRQDPGQGLRLIYYSQIVNDFQKGDIAEGYSVSREKKESFPLTVTSAQKNPTAFYLCASSIRGQNNSPLHFGNGTRLTVT.

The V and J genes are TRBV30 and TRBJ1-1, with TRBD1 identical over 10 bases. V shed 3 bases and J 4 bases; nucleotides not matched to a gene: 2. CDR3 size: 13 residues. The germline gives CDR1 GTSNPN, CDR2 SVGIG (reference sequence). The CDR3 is CAWRGQGSTEAFF. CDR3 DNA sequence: TGTGCCTGGAGGGGACAGGGGAGCACTGAAGCTTTCTTT.

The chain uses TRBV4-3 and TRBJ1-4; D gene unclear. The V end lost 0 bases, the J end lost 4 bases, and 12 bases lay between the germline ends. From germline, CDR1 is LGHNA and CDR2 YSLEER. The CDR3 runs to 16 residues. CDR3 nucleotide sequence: TGCGCCAGCAGCCAAGATCTTAGGCGGAGTAATGAAAAACTGTTTTTT. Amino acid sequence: CASSQDLRRSNEKLFF.